This entry is about one T cell receptor beta chain. These data come from a study of cytomegalovirus exposure and HLA in healthy donors. The PCR contained 60 Vbeta and 13 Jbeta primers. The method was immunoSEQ multiplex PCR; TCRdb's version includes in-frame clones alone and lacks a portion of them. The sample lists 110,000 to 150,000 clones; around 83% were seen once. The V and J ends lost 5 bases and 5 bases, in that order; junction bases with no gene match: 10. The germline gives CDR1 MNHEY, CDR2 SMNVEV (reference sequence). The CDR3 spans 15 residues. This sequence originates from a man aged 40-49 years in good health and CMV-seropositive. Sequenced input: PBMCs. The chain links TRBV27 to TRBJ2-5; 8 nucleotides agree with TRBD1. In nucleotides, the CDR3 is TGTGCCAGCAGTATAAGCCAGGGGGCGCGGGAGACCCAGTACTTC. This gives the protein CASSISQGARETQYF.